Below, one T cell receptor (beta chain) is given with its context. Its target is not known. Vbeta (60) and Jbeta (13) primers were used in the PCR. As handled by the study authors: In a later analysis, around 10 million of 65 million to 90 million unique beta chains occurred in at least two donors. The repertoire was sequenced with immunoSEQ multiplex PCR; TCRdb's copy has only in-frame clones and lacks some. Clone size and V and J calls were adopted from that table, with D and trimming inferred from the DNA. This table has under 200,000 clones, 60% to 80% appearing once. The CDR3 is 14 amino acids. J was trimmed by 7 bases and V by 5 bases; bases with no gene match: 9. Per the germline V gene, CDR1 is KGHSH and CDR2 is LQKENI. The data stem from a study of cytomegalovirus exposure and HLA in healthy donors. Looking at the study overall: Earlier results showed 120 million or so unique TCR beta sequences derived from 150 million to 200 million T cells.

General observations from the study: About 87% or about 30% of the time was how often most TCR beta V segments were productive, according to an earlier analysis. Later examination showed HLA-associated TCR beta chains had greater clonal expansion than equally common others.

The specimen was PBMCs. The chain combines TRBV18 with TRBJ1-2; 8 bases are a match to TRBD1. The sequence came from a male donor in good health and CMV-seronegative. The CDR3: CASSASTGELGYTF. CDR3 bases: TGTGCCAGCTCAGCCTCGACAGGGGAGCTTGGCTACACCTTC.